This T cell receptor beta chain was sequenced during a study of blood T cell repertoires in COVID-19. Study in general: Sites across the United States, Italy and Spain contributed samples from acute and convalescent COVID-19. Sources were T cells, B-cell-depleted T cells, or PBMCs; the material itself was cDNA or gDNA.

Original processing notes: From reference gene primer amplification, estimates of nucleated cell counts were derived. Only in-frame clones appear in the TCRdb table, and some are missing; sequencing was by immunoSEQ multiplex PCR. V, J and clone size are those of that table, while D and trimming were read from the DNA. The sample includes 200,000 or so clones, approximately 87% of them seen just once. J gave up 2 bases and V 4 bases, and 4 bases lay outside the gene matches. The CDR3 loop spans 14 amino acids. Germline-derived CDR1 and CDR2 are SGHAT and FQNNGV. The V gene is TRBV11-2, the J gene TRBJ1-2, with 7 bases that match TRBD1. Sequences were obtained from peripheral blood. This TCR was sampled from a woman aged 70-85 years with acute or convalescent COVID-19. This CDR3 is CASSSTGRNYGYTF. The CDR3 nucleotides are TGTGCCAGCAGCTCGACAGGGAGGAACTATGGCTACACCTTC.